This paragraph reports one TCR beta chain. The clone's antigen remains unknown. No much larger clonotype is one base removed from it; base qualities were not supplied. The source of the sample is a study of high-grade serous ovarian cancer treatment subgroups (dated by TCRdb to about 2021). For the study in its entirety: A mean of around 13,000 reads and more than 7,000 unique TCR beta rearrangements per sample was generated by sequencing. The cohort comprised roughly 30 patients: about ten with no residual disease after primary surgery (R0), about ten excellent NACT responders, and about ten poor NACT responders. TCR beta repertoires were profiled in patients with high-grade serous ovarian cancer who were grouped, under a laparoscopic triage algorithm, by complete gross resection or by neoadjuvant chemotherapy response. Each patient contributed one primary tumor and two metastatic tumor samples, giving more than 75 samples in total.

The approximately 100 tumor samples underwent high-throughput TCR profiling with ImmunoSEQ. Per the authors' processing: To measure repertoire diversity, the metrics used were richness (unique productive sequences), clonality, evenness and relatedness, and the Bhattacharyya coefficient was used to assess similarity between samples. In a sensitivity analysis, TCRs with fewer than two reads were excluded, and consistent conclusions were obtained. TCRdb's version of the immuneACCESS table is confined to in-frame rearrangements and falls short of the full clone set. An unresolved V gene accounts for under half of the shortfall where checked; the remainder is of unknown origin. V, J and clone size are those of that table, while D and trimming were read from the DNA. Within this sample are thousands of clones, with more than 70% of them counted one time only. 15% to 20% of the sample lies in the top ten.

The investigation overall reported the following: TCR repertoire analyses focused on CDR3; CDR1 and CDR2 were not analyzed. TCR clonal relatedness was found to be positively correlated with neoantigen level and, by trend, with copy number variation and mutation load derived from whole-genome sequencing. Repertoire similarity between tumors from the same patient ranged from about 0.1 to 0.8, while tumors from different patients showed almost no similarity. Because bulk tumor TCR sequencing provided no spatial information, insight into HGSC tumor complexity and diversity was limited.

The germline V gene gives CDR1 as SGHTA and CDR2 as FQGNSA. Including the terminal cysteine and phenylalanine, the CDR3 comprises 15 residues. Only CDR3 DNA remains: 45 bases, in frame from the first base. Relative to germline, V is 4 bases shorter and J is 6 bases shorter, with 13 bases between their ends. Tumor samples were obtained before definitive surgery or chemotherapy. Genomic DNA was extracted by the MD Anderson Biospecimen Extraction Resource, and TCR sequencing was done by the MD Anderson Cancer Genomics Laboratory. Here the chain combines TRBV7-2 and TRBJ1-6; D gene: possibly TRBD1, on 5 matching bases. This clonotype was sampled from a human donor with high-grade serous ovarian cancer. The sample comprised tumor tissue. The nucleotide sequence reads TGTGCCAGCAGCTCCGCGGGGCAGGGTAATTCACCCCTCCACTTT. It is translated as CASSSAGQGNSPLHF.